Following are 22 T cell receptor beta chains from one sample sequenced in a study of blood T cell repertoires in COVID-19. TCRdb keeps only in-frame clones here, not all; method: immunoSEQ multiplex PCR. Among more than 40,000 clones, about 90% were seen once, and the ten largest hold about an eighth. Sequencing was carried out using peripheral blood. The receptors stem from a man older than 75 with acute or convalescent COVID-19.

This clone was picked up a small number of times. J is TRBJ2-3 and V is TRBV6-1, with no clear D. The germline V gene encodes CDR1 MNHNS and CDR2 SASEGT. Trimming removed 1 base from V and 1 base from J, with 9 bases in between. The CDR3 totals 15 residues. CDR3 nucleotide sequence: TGTGCCAGCAGTGAAGACTCAATACGCACAGATACGCAGTATTTT. Protein: CASSEDSIRTDTQYF.

The rearrangement joins TRBV6-5 to TRBJ1-2; D may be TRBD1 (6 bases). This CDR3 region has 16 residues. Germline assignment: CDR1 MNHEY and CDR2 SVGAGI. Trimming left V 1 base short and J 4 bases short, with 16 bases between. The CDR3 DNA is TGTGCCAGCAGTTACTTATGGGGGGGGCGAGGCTATGGCTACACCTTC. Encoded protein: CASSYLWGGRGYGYTF.

The chain is built from TRBV5-1 and TRBJ2-2; D not resolved. The CDR3 length is 15 residues. Per germline, CDR1 SGHRS and CDR2 YFSETQ. V gave up 4 bases and J gave up 2 bases, with 12 bases separating them. Here the CDR3 DNA reads TGCGCCAGCAGCGCCCAAGACACAAACACCGGGGAGCTGTTTTTT. It is translated as CASSAQDTNTGELFF.

This chain connects TRBV9 to TRBJ2-2; D not certain. Germline CDR1 SGDLS, CDR2 YYNGEE. The CDR3 runs 12 residues. Between the trimmed V and J ends, which lost 0 bases and 6 bases, there was a span of 3 bases. This CDR3 is CASSVGPGELFF. CDR3 DNA: TGTGCCAGCAGCGTAGGGCCCGGGGAGCTGTTTTTT.

V gene TRBV6-1 combines with J gene TRBJ1-1; D is perhaps TRBD1 (6 bases). The V and J ends lost 1 base and 4 bases respectively, with 10 bases between them. The CDR3 length is 14 residues. Germline assignment: CDR1 MNHNS and CDR2 SASEGT. The CDR3 region is CASSEEGVVTEAFF. For the CDR3, the DNA is TGTGCCAGCAGTGAAGAGGGGGTCGTCACTGAAGCTTTCTTT.

The chain joins TRBV29-1 to TRBJ2-3, with D maybe TRBD1 (5 bases). The CDR3 covers 13 residues. Germline CDR1 is SQVTM and CDR2 is ANQGSEA. Trimming stripped 6 bases from V and 1 base from J, with 11 bases between. In DNA, the CDR3 is TGCAGCGTCCGCAGGGTAGGCACAGATACGCAGTATTTT. Translating gives CSVRRVGTDTQYF.

This chain links TRBV11-2 with TRBJ1-3, with D possibly being TRBD1 (5 bases). V was cut by 5 bases and J by 1 base, with 15 bases left in between. CDR3 size: 16 residues. Germline V lookup: CDR1 SGHAT, CDR2 FQNNGV. The CDR3 loop reads CASSVRQRRSGNTIYF. DNA for the CDR3: TGTGCCAGCAGCGTGAGACAGCGTAGGTCTGGAAACACCATATATTTT.

The V and J genes are TRBV3-1 (or the pseudogene TRBV3-2) and TRBJ1-6, with 8 bases aligning to TRBD1. V was clipped by 4 bases and J by 10 bases; unmatched bases: 6. This CDR3 is 14 amino acids long. The germline gives CDR1 LGHDT, CDR2 YNNKEL (reference sequence). For the CDR3, the DNA is TGTGCCAGCAGCCGGACAGGGAGTGGGTCACCCCTCCACTTT. Amino acid sequence: CASSRTGSGSPLHF.

The chain recombines TRBV4-1 with TRBJ2-3, with 8 positions matching TRBD2. After removal of 4 bases from V and 5 bases from J, the junction contained 8 bases not matched to a gene. Germline CDR1 is MGHRA and CDR2 is YSYEKL. The CDR3 has 15 residues. This chain's CDR3 is CASSPSGSVGDTQYF. In DNA form, the CDR3 reads TGCGCCAGCAGCCCGAGCGGGAGCGTCGGAGATACGCAGTATTTT.

The CDR3 sequence: CASSLTGWTEAFF. The CDR3 DNA sequence: TGTGCCAGCAGCCTGACAGGGTGGACTGAAGCTTTCTTT. The gene calls are TRBV27 and TRBJ1-1, with 7 bases identical to TRBD1. V was pared by 6 bases and J by 5 bases, with 6 bases of the junction left unmatched. CDR1 and CDR2 (germline): MNHEY, SMNVEV (reference sequence). This CDR3 has 13 residues.

V and J are TRBV3-1 (or the pseudogene TRBV3-2) and TRBJ1-5; the match to TRBD1 covers 8 bases. CDR3 length: 15 residues. Germline values: CDR1 LGHDT, CDR2 YNNKEL (reference sequence). V shed 4 bases and J 1 base; nucleotides not matched to a gene: 3. The CDR3 loop reads CASSPQGASNQPQHF. The CDR3 nucleotides are TGTGCCAGCAGCCCCCAGGGGGCGAGCAATCAGCCCCAGCATTTT.

CDR3: CSVFIRRGVDIQYF. The CDR3 nucleotides read TGCAGCGTTTTTATCCGTAGGGGTGTGGACATTCAGTACTTC. This rearrangement joins TRBV29-1 to TRBJ2-4, with D maybe TRBD1 (5 bases). There are 14 residues in the CDR3. Germline-derived CDR1 and CDR2 are SQVTM and ANQGSEA. V was trimmed by 5 bases and J by 8 bases, leaving 19 bases between them.

This sequence joins TRBV3-1 (or the pseudogene TRBV3-2) and TRBJ1-2, with D uncertain. The germline CDR1 and CDR2 sequences are LGHDT and YNNKEL (reference sequence). Trimming took 4 bases from V and 8 from J, leaving 8 bases between them. The CDR3 extends over 11 amino acids. CDR3 loop: CASSRGWGYTF. In DNA form, the CDR3 reads TGTGCCAGCAGCCGAGGCTGGGGCTACACCTTC.

The V call is TRBV2, the J call TRBJ2-3; 9 positions match TRBD1. V lost 7 bases and J lost 1; bases outside the gene matches: 3. Germline values: CDR1 SNHLY, CDR2 FYNNEI. CDR3 length equals 14 residues. The CDR3 reads CASNWDRGTDTQYF. The CDR3 DNA follows: TGTGCCAGCAATTGGGACAGGGGCACAGATACGCAGTATTTT.

This rearrangement joins TRBV7-2 to TRBJ1-2, with TRBD1 identical over 7 bases. The trim removed 2 bases at V and 4 bases at J, leaving 1 base unmatched. The CDR3 is 13 residues long. Germline CDR1 is SGHTA and CDR2 is FQGNSA. The CDR3 loop is CASSLQGVYGYTF. The CDR3 DNA is TGTGCCAGCAGCTTACAGGGGGTCTATGGCTACACCTTC. Combining the CDR3 with reference TRBV7-2 and TRBJ1-2 gives the whole variable domain GAGVSQSPSNKVTEKGKDVELRCDPISGHTALYWYRQSLGQGLEFLIYFQGNSAPDKSGLPSDRFSAERTGGSVSTLTIQRTQQEDSAVYLCASSLQGVYGYTFGSGTRLTVV.

The chain recombines TRBV5-5 with TRBJ2-7; D may be TRBD1 (5 bases). Germline-derived CDR1 and CDR2 are SGHKS and YYEKEE (reference sequence). The CDR3 is 12 amino acids. The V end lost 2 bases, the J end lost 5 bases, and 8 bases lay between the germline ends. The CDR3 DNA follows: TGTGCCAGCAGCTTTAGGGGCCACGAGCAGTACTTC. Amino acids: CASSFRGHEQYF.

This rearrangement joins TRBV28 to TRBJ2-5, with 10 bases matching TRBD1. The V segment lost 6 bases and the J segment 5 bases; nucleotides outside the gene matches: 6. The germline V gene encodes CDR1 MDHEN and CDR2 SYDVKM. This CDR3 has 14 amino acids. DNA for the CDR3: TGTGCCAGCAGGCGGACAGGGGGAGGGGAGACCCAGTACTTC. Residues: CASRRTGGGETQYF.

In its sample, this clone was seen once. The chain is built from TRBV9 and TRBJ1-6; 7 nucleotides line up with TRBD1. V shed 3 bases, J shed 0 bases, and the junction held 9 bases outside the gene matches. Germline CDR1 is SGDLS and CDR2 is YYNGEE. This CDR3 is 18 amino acids long. The chain's CDR3 is CASSASYRGSSYNSPLHF. The CDR3, as DNA: TGTGCCAGCAGCGCTTCGTACAGGGGAAGCTCCTATAATTCACCCCTCCACTTT.

This chain uses TRBV18 with TRBJ1-3, with 9 bases lining up with TRBD1. The germline V gene encodes CDR1 KGHSH and CDR2 LQKENI. The CDR3 runs to 15 residues. The V and J ends lost 5 bases and 2 bases, in that order; junction bases with no gene match: 4. CDR3 amino acids: CASSTGTGTGNTIYF. CDR3 sequence (DNA): TGTGCCAGCTCAACCGGGACAGGGACTGGAAACACCATATATTTT.

The chain is built from TRBV2 and TRBJ2-1; D is perhaps TRBD2 (6 bases). V lost 8 bases and J lost 4, with 9 bases in between. CDR1 and CDR2 from the germline V gene are SNHLY and FYNNEI. The CDR3 length is 12 residues. The CDR3 is CASGRGYNEQFF. CDR3 coding DNA: TGTGCCAGCGGACGGGGGTACAATGAGCAGTTCTTC. Full variable domain (remainder filled in from reference TRBV2 and TRBJ2-1): EPEVTQTPSHQVTQMGQEVILRCVPISNHLYFYWYRQILGQKVEFLVSFYNNEISEKSEIFDDQFSVERPDGSNFTLKIRSTKLEDSAMYFCASGRGYNEQFFGPGTRLTVL.

Regarding this clone: This same CDR3 is encoded by further DNA sequences in the sample. The J gene is TRBJ1-3, the V gene TRBV19, with a weak D call TRBD1 (5 bases). V shed 1 base and J shed 2 bases, with 9 bases lying between them. The germline CDR1 and CDR2 sequences are LNHDA and SQIVND (reference sequence). CDR3 length equals 15 residues. CDR3 amino acids: CASSIGAGPGNTIYF. CDR3 sequence (DNA): TGTGCCAGTAGTATAGGTGCGGGGCCTGGAAACACCATATATTTT.

This clone was counted once. The rearrangement uses TRBV30 and TRBJ2-1, with 11 bases identical to TRBD2. In germline, CDR1 is GTSNPN, CDR2 SVGIG (reference sequence). The CDR3 loop spans 15 amino acids. V gave up 3 bases and J gave up 2 bases; unmatched junction bases: 3. Written as DNA, the CDR3 is TGTGCCTGGAGAGCTAGCGGGGGGACCTACAATGAGCAGTTCTTC. It encodes CAWRASGGTYNEQFF.